The following is a T cell receptor beta chain sequence with its context. The CDR3 end shows no conserved phenylalanine or tryptophan, and so a read error is likely. cDNA specific to TCR beta was made from about 550 ng of total RNA, with a constant-region primer employed for priming. Libraries of TCR beta came from three nested multiplex PCR rounds with slightly modified ARM-PCR. A C-beta reverse primer and TRBV1-TRBV30 forward primers served in each of the first two PCR rounds, at about 10 cycles apiece. TCRdb fed the multiplex PCR reads into MiXCR, producing one record per CDR3 protein. The sample includes roughly 330,000 distinct CDR3 sequences, less than 70% of them seen just once. The sample belongs to a study of tumor-infiltrating lymphocytes in primary liver carcinoma. Study background: Patients of both sexes were 30 to 69 years old.

This CDR3 has 15 amino acids. V lost 7 bases to trimming and J lost 0 bases, with 13 bases between them. Germline V gene lookup returns CDR1 LGHNA and CDR2 YSLEER. The authors took blood RNA from unsorted whole blood and also extracted germline DNA. The sequenced material came from peripheral blood. The TCR was taken from a man aged 40-50 years with primary liver carcinoma and hepatitis B virus infection. The rearrangement uses TRBV4-3 and TRBJ2-1; D not certain. The CDR3 loop reads CASNYQGCSYNEQFL. CDR3 DNA sequence: TGCGCCAGCAATTACCAAGGGTGCTCCTACAATGAGCAGTTCTTG.